This TCR beta chain was found in a study of blood T cell repertoires in COVID-19. As for the study in general: Specimens from acute and convalescent COVID-19 originated in the United States, Italy and Spain. T cells, B-cell-depleted T cells, or PBMCs provided the cDNA or gDNA that served as material.

The CDR3 is 13 amino acids. Trimming removed 7 bases from V and 6 bases from J, with 18 bases in between. CDR1 and CDR2 from the germline V gene are SQVTM and ANQGSEA. Original methodology: It was from reference gene primer amplification that nucleated cell counts were estimated. Clones were read by immunoSEQ multiplex PCR, and TCRdb kept only the in-frame ones, dropping some. Clone size and V and J calls were adopted from that table, with D and trimming inferred from the DNA. Found here are approximately 260,000 clones, around nine tenths of them singletons; the top ten hold 2% to 2.5%. This TCR was recovered from a woman between 40 and 50 years old who had recovered from COVID-19. The V gene is TRBV29-1, the J gene TRBJ1-1; D perhaps matches TRBD1 (6 bases). Sequences were obtained from peripheral blood. The CDR3 sequence is CSGSRGAAAEAFF. DNA of the CDR3: TGCAGCGGGAGCCGGGGGGCAGCCGCTGAAGCTTTCTTT.